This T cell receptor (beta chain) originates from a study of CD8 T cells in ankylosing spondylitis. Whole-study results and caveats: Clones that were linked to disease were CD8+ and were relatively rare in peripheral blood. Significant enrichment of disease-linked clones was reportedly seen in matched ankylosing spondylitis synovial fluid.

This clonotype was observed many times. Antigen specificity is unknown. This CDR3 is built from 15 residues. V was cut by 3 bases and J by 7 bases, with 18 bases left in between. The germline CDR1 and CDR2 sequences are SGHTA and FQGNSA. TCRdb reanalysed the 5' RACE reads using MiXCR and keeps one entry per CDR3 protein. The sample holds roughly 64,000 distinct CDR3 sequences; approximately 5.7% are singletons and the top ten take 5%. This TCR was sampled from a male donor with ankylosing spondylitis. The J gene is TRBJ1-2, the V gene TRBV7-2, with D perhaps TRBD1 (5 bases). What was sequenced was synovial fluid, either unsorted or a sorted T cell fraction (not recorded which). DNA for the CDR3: TGTGCCAGCAGCTTGGGGAGGACAAATATCGGTGGCTACACCTTC. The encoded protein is CASSLGRTNIGGYTF.